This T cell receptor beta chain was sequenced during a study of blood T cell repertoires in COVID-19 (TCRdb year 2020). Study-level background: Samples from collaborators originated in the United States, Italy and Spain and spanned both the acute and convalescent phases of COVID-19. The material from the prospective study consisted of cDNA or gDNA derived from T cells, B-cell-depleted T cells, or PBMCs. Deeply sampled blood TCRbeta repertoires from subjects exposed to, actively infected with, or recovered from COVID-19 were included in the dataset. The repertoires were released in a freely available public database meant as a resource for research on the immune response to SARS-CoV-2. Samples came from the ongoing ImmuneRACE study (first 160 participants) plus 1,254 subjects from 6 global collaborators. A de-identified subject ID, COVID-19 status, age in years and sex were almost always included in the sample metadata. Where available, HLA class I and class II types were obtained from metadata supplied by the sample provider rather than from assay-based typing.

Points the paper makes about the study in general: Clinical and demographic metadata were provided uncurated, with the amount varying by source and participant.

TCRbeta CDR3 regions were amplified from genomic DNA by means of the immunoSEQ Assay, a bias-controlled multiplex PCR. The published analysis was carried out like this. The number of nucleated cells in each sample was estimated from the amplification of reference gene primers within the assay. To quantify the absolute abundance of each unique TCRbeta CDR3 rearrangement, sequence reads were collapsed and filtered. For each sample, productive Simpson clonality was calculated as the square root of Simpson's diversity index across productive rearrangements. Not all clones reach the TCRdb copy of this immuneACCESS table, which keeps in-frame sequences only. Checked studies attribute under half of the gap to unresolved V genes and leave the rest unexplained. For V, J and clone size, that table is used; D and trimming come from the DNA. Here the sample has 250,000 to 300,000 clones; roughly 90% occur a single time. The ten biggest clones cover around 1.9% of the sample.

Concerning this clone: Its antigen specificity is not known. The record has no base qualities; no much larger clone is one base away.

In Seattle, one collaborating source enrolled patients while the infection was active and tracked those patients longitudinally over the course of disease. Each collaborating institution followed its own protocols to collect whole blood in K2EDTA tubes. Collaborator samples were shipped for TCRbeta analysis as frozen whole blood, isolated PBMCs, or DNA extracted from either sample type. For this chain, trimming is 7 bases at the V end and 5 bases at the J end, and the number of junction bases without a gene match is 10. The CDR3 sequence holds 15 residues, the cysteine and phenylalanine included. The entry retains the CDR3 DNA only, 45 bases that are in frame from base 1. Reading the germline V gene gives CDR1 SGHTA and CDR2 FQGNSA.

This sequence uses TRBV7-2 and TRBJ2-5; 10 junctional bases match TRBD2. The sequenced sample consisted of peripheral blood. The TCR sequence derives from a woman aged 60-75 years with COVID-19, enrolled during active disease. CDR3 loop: CASTQRGGLVETQYF. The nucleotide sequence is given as TGTGCCAGCACCCAGCGGGGGGGCCTTGTGGAGACCCAGTACTTC.